These 32 T cell receptor beta chains were all obtained from the same sample, sequenced in a study of T cell responses to AZD1222 COVID-19 vaccine. Using immunoSEQ multiplex PCR, the repertoire was profiled, and TCRdb retains in-frame clones only, with some absent. The table has some 66,000 clones, more than 75% seen once. This sample comprised peripheral blood, obtained on day 0 of AZD1222 vaccination. The receptors stem from an adult in good health.

This rearrangement joins TRBV5-1 to TRBJ1-4; 8 bases match TRBD1. Germline loops: CDR1 SGHRS, CDR2 YFSETQ. The CDR3 contains 13 residues. The junction had 0 bases not matched to a gene; V was cut back by 1 base and J by 7 bases. The CDR3 sequence: CASSLTGGEKLFF. CDR3 in DNA: TGCGCCAGCAGCTTGACAGGGGGTGAAAAACTGTTTTTT. The whole variable domain, filled in from reference TRBV5-1 and TRBJ1-4, reads KAGVTQTPRYLIKTRGQQVTLSCSPISGHRSVSWYQQTPGQGLQFLFEYFSETQRNKGNFPGRFSGRQFSNSRSEMNVSTLELGDSALYLCASSLTGGEKLFFGSGTQLSVL.

This clone was detected once. The chain is built from TRBV6-4 and TRBJ2-3; the D gene is possibly TRBD2 (6 bases). V was cut by 3 bases and J by 2 bases, with 9 bases left in between. CDR1 MRHNA and CDR2 SNTAGT come from the germline V gene. This CDR3 comprises 14 residues. The chain's CDR3 is CASSELASTDTQYF. The DNA for the CDR3 is TGTGCCAGCAGTGAACTAGCTTCCACAGATACGCAGTATTTT.

This chain links TRBV6-5 with TRBJ2-3; the match to TRBD2 covers 8 bases. Germline V lookup: CDR1 MNHEY, CDR2 SVGAGI. The V gene end was trimmed by 4 bases and the J gene end by 7 bases; junction bases not matched to a gene: 10. The CDR3 extends over 15 amino acids. The CDR3 protein is CASSLTSASENTQYF. The CDR3 DNA sequence: TGTGCCAGCAGTTTGACTAGCGCGAGCGAAAATACGCAGTATTTT.

This sequence joins TRBV6-5 and TRBJ1-1, with D uncertain. CDR1 is MNHEY, CDR2 SVGAGI, per germline. This CDR3 is built from 12 residues. Trimming removed 6 bases at V and 4 bases at J, with 9 bases between. This CDR3 is CASSRGATEAFF. DNA for the CDR3: TGTGCCAGCAGCCGGGGTGCCACTGAAGCTTTCTTT.

V is TRBV30 and J is TRBJ1-2; D not resolved. The germline V gene has CDR1 GTSNPN and CDR2 SVGIG (reference sequence). This CDR3 is built from 13 residues. Between the trimmed V and J ends, which lost 2 bases and 7 bases, there was a span of 14 bases. The CDR3 reads CAWSPGLTRGYTF. The CDR3 DNA reads TGTGCCTGGAGTCCCGGTCTCACCCGTGGCTACACCTTC.

V is TRBV7-8 and J is TRBJ2-5; TRBD2 is a possible D gene (6 bases). The CDR3 spans 15 residues. Germline V gives CDR1 SGHVS, CDR2 FQNEAQ. Trimming left V 2 bases short and J 4 bases short, with 14 bases between. CDR3 loop: CASSLLELALETQYF. The CDR3 DNA follows: TGTGCCAGCAGCTTATTGGAACTAGCATTAGAGACCCAGTACTTC.

The CDR3 region has the DNA TGTGCCTGGACCCACGACAGGCAACAAGAGACCCAGTACTTC. It encodes CAWTHDRQQETQYF. The chain combines TRBV30 with TRBJ2-5; D might be TRBD1 (6 bases). Germline CDR1 reads GTSNPN; CDR2 reads SVGIG (reference sequence). V shed 4 bases and J shed 2 bases, with 14 bases lying between them. This CDR3 has 14 residues.

This clone was found a few times. V is TRBV9 and J is TRBJ1-2; D may be TRBD1 (6 bases). The germline gives CDR1 SGDLS, CDR2 YYNGEE. This CDR3 region has 15 residues. V was clipped by 4 bases and J by 2 bases, with 15 bases between them. CDR3 DNA: TGTGCCAGCAGCCCACAAATCGACAGGAACTATGGCTACACCTTC. It specifies CASSPQIDRNYGYTF. The entire variable domain, with the rest obtained from reference TRBV9 and TRBJ1-2, is as follows: DSGVTQTPKHLITATGQRVTLRCSPRSGDLSVYWYQQSLDQGLQFLIQYYNGEERAKGNILERFSAQQFPDLHSELNLSSLELGDSALYFCASSPQIDRNYGYTFGSGTRLTVV.

The rearrangement joins TRBV30 to TRBJ1-2; weak D call: TRBD1 (5 bases). The CDR3 is 13 residues long. V lost 4 bases and J lost 2, with 11 bases in between. From germline, CDR1 is GTSNPN and CDR2 SVGIG (reference sequence). DNA for the CDR3: TGTGCCTGGACTGGGACGGCAAACTATGGCTACACCTTC. Translating it yields CAWTGTANYGYTF.

The chain recombines TRBV6-4 with TRBJ1-6; 7 nucleotides agree with TRBD1. This CDR3 is built from 14 residues. Germline V gene lookup returns CDR1 MRHNA and CDR2 SNTAGT. Unmatched junction bases numbered 0, after V lost 0 bases and J lost 7 bases. In DNA, the CDR3 is TGTGCCAGCAGTGACTCAGGGGGCAATTCACCCCTCCACTTT. Its translation: CASSDSGGNSPLHF.

This chain uses TRBV29-1 with TRBJ2-5; D unclear. The germline V and J ends were trimmed by 4 bases and 2 bases, with 5 bases remaining between them. The germline gives CDR1 SQVTM, CDR2 ANQGSEA. This CDR3 contains 11 residues. The CDR3 region has the DNA TGCAGCGTTGTTGCACAAGAGACCCAGTACTTC. It is translated as CSVVAQETQYF.

J is TRBJ1-1 and V is TRBV28, with D unresolved. Germline values: CDR1 MDHEN, CDR2 SYDVKM. The CDR3 extends over 12 amino acids. Trimming removed 3 bases at V and 5 bases at J, with 7 bases between. The CDR3 here is CASSFGVTEAFF. As DNA, the CDR3 is TGTGCCAGCAGTTTTGGGGTGACTGAAGCTTTCTTT.

This rearrangement joins TRBV19 to TRBJ1-3, with 9 bases aligning to TRBD1. CDR3 size: 15 residues. CDR1 is LNHDA, CDR2 SQIVND, per germline (reference sequence). Trimming removed 4 bases from V and 8 bases from J; junction bases left unmatched: 9. CDR3 loop: CASSSHTGGTDTIYF. Written as DNA, the CDR3 is TGTGCCAGTAGTAGCCATACAGGGGGCACGGACACCATATATTTT.

The rearrangement uses TRBV7-9 and TRBJ1-5; TRBD1 matches 11 bases. The CDR3 is 15 residues long. The ends lost 3 bases at V and 7 bases at J; junction bases unmatched: 5. Germline V CDR1 and CDR2: SEHNR, FQNEAQ (reference sequence). CDR3 sequence reads: CASSFGDRGGQPQHF. The DNA of the CDR3 is TGTGCCAGCAGCTTTGGGGACAGGGGGGGCCAGCCCCAGCATTTT.

V is TRBV5-1 and J is TRBJ2-1; D gene unclear. CDR1 is SGHRS, CDR2 YFSETQ, per germline. CDR3 length: 13 amino acids. V was cut by 0 bases and J by 5 bases, with 6 bases left in between. CDR3: CASSLAQNNEQFF. The CDR3 DNA sequence: TGCGCCAGCAGCTTGGCCCAAAACAATGAGCAGTTCTTC. The whole variable domain, filled in from reference TRBV5-1 and TRBJ2-1, reads KAGVTQTPRYLIKTRGQQVTLSCSPISGHRSVSWYQQTPGQGLQFLFEYFSETQRNKGNFPGRFSGRQFSNSRSEMNVSTLELGDSALYLCASSLAQNNEQFFGPGTRLTVL.

V is TRBV11-1 and J is TRBJ2-3; perhaps D is TRBD1 or TRBD2 (5 bases each). The CDR3 covers 16 residues. The V end lost 2 bases, the J end lost 1 base, and 13 bases lay between the germline ends. Germline V lookup: CDR1 SGHAT, CDR2 FQDESV (reference sequence). CDR3 protein: CASSLLRELGTDTQYF. The CDR3, as DNA: TGTGCCAGCAGCTTACTCAGGGAGTTGGGCACAGATACGCAGTATTTT.

The J gene is TRBJ1-6, the V gene TRBV30; unclear D gene. CDR1 and CDR2 from the germline V gene are GTSNPN and SVGIG (reference sequence). The CDR3 has 14 residues. V gave up 0 bases and J gave up 4 bases, with 7 bases separating them. CDR3: CAWSVSRYNSPLHF. The CDR3, as DNA: TGTGCCTGGAGTGTATCCAGATATAATTCACCCCTCCACTTT. Full variable domain (remainder filled in from reference TRBV30 and TRBJ1-6): SQTIHQWPATLVQPVGSPLSLECTVEGTSNPNLYWYRQAAGRGLQLLFYSVGIGQISSEVPQNLSASRPQDRQFILSSKKLLLSDSGFYLCAWSVSRYNSPLHFGNGTRLTVT.

The rearrangement links TRBV5-1 to TRBJ1-4, with 8 bases identical to TRBD1. Germline V lookup: CDR1 SGHRS, CDR2 YFSETQ. The CDR3 totals 15 residues. Germline trimming cut 4 bases from V and 7 bases from J; bases unmatched to any gene: 9. This CDR3 reads CASSPLSGGGEKLFF. CDR3 in DNA: TGCGCCAGCAGCCCGCTATCAGGGGGCGGTGAAAAACTGTTTTTT.

This clone was seen once. The V and J genes are TRBV20-1 and TRBJ2-7, with D perhaps TRBD1 or TRBD2 (5 bases each). Germline CDR1 and CDR2: DFQATT and SNEGSKA (reference sequence). Trimming removed 3 bases at V and 6 bases at J, with 15 bases between. The CDR3 sequence is 13 residues long. The CDR3 nucleotides are TGCAGTGCTAGTTGGCAGGGAGACGGCGAGCAGTACTTC. This sequence encodes CSASWQGDGEQYF.

The rearrangement joins TRBV6-5 to TRBJ2-7; 9 positions match TRBD1. The CDR3 runs to 12 residues. Germline V gives CDR1 MNHEY, CDR2 SVGAGI. The V segment lost 6 bases and the J segment 5 bases; nucleotides outside the gene matches: 2. CDR3 region: CASSRDRDEQYF. CDR3 nucleotide sequence: TGTGCCAGCAGCCGGGACAGGGACGAGCAGTACTTC.

The chain is built from TRBV2 and TRBJ1-5; D is ambiguous. The CDR3 totals 15 residues. Per the germline V gene, CDR1 is SNHLY and CDR2 is FYNNEI. Trimming cost V 6 bases and J 2 bases, with 14 bases left between them. Here the CDR3 DNA reads TGTGCCAGCAGGGAATTGTACGGGGGCAATCAGCCCCAGCATTTT. This encodes CASRELYGGNQPQHF.

The gene calls are TRBV4-3 and TRBJ1-2; possible D gene TRBD1, 6 bases. The CDR3 length is 15 residues. From germline, CDR1 is LGHNA and CDR2 YSLEER. V lost 0 bases to trimming and J lost 4 bases, with 12 bases between them. Here the CDR3 DNA reads TGCGCCAGCAGCCAAGAAGACAGGAGCTTCTATGGCTACACCTTC. Protein product: CASSQEDRSFYGYTF.

V usage is TRBV7-9 and J usage is TRBJ1-5; no clear D gene. Per the germline V gene, CDR1 is SEHNR and CDR2 is FQNEAQ (reference sequence). The germline V and J ends were trimmed by 1 base and 6 bases, with 7 bases remaining between them. The CDR3 length is 13 residues. CDR3 sequence reads: CASSLVFGQPQHF. CDR3 nucleotide sequence: TGTGCCAGCAGCTTAGTTTTCGGTCAGCCCCAGCATTTT.

The rearrangement uses TRBV7-9 and TRBJ1-3; 8 nucleotides agree with TRBD1. This CDR3 spans 18 amino acids. Unmatched junction bases numbered 11, after V lost 4 bases and J lost 0 bases. Germline loops: CDR1 SEHNR, CDR2 FQNEAQ (reference sequence). This CDR3 is CASSSDRARLSSGNTIYF. The CDR3 region has the DNA TGTGCCAGCAGCTCGGACAGGGCCCGACTTAGCTCTGGAAACACCATATATTTT. Together with reference TRBV7-9 and TRBJ1-3, the CDR3 gives the full variable domain: DTGVSQNPRHKITKRGQNVTFRCDPISEHNRLYWYRQTLGQGPEFLTYFQNEAQLEKSRLLSDRFSAERPKGSFSTLEIQRTEQGDSAMYLCASSSDRARLSSGNTIYFGEGSWLTVV.

V usage is TRBV10-3 and J usage is TRBJ1-1, with D uncertain. V was shortened by 1 base and J by 3 bases, with 12 bases between the two germline ends. CDR3 length: 15 residues. Germline-derived CDR1 and CDR2 are ENHRY and SYGVKD. The CDR3 nucleotides are TGTGCCATCAGTGAGTGGGCGGGAATGGACACTGAAGCTTTCTTT. It is translated as CAISEWAGMDTEAFF.

The chain uses TRBV6-2 or TRBV6-3 and TRBJ1-2, with D uncertain. Trimming removed 1 base from V and 7 bases from J, with 13 bases in between. CDR1 and CDR2 (germline): MNHEY, SVGEGT. The CDR3 is made up of 14 amino acids. The CDR3 sequence is CASSYYGRGGGYTF. The CDR3 DNA is TGTGCCAGCAGTTACTACGGTCGAGGAGGTGGCTACACCTTC.

The chain employs TRBV11-3 and TRBJ1-2, with 8 bases that match TRBD1. Losses at the gene ends were 5 bases for V and 5 bases for J; bases not matched to a gene: 13. This CDR3 is 16 amino acids long. Per the germline V gene, CDR1 is SGHNT and CDR2 is YENEEA. CDR3 loop: CASSLGQGENFYGYTF. In DNA, the CDR3 is TGTGCCAGCAGCCTAGGACAGGGAGAGAACTTTTATGGCTACACCTTC.

This chain joins TRBV18 and TRBJ1-3; D is undetermined. Trimming removed 3 bases from V and 4 bases from J, with 10 bases in between. Germline V gene sequence: CDR1 KGHSH, CDR2 LQKENI. The CDR3 spans 14 residues. The CDR3 DNA reads as TGTGCCAGCTCACCTCGAACGGGGGGAAACACCATATATTTT. It specifies CASSPRTGGNTIYF.

This chain links TRBV29-1 with TRBJ2-3; 14 positions agree with TRBD2. The CDR3 contains 14 residues. Germline CDR1 reads SQVTM; CDR2 reads ANQGSEA. Trimming cost V 4 bases and J 3 bases; bases outside gene matches: 0. The CDR3 bases are TGCAGCGTTGGACTAGCGGGAGGGACAGATACGCAGTATTTT. Its protein product is CSVGLAGGTDTQYF.

The rearrangement uses TRBV9 and TRBJ2-7; D is uncertain. The CDR3 has 14 residues. Looked up from germline, CDR1 is SGDLS and CDR2 is YYNGEE. V was trimmed by 0 bases and J by 6 bases, leaving 13 bases between them. The CDR3 coding sequence is TGTGCCAGCAGCGTAGCCCATAGAGGAAGCGAGCAGTACTTC. This translates into CASSVAHRGSEQYF.

V usage is TRBV6-6 and J usage is TRBJ2-2; D remains ambiguous. CDR3 length: 13 residues. Germline V gives CDR1 MNHNY, CDR2 SVGAGI (reference sequence). V was shortened by 5 bases and J by 6 bases, with 10 bases between the two germline ends. DNA of the CDR3: TGTGCCAGCAGTAGGGTCTCCCCCGGGGAGCTGTTTTTT. This codes for CASSRVSPGELFF.

J is TRBJ1-1 and V is TRBV7-2, with D uncertain. V was trimmed by 3 bases and J by 6 bases, leaving 23 bases between them. The CDR3 is 17 residues long. Germline V gives CDR1 SGHTA, CDR2 FQGNSA. The CDR3 sequence: CASSLFRGVSLIPEAFF. The CDR3 DNA sequence: TGTGCCAGCAGCTTGTTCCGGGGTGTTTCTTTAATTCCTGAAGCTTTCTTT.